This entry lists 2 T cell receptor beta chains sequenced from one sample in a study of shared clonotypes between healthy human individuals (dated by TCRdb to 2020 to 2021). Library prep was done by the immunoSEQ multiplex PCR assay. This is the immuneACCESS table as TCRdb keeps it, with only in-frame sequences that have V and J called. A part of the clones is gone; compared with another copy, unresolved V genes explain less than half, and the rest is unexplained. The sample contains roughly 2,300,000 clones, 92% of them found a single time. Roughly 0.34% of the sample comes from the top ten. Sequencing used naive CD4+ T cells from PBMCs. The intended sense of this specimen's cell subset or site label: CD45RA+ positively selected. The receptors derive from a man between 18 and 35 years old in good health. Some clones in this sample may be carry-over from other donors' samples.

In the case of this clone: The junction departs from germline at one end; a sequencing error may be responsible. V and J are TRBV11-2 and TRBJ2-3; D is possibly TRBD1 (6 bases). The V gene's germline CDR1 is SGHAT and CDR2 FQNNGV. The CDR3 is 12 amino acids. In DNA form, the CDR3 reads TGTGCCAGCAGCGAACAGGGAATTAGAAATATTTTT. It codes for CASSEQGIRNIF.

This clone was found many times. The same CDR3 also results from other DNA sequences found in this sample. The V and J genes are TRBV29-1 and TRBJ2-3; 10 positions match TRBD1. Germline CDR1 and CDR2: SQVTM and ANQGSEA. The J segment lost 2 bases and the V segment lost 4 bases, leaving 3 bases of the junction unmatched. The CDR3 extends over 14 amino acids. The CDR3 coding sequence is TGCAGCGTTGGACAGGGGGCGCCCACAGATACGCAGTATTTT. Translated, it gives CSVGQGAPTDTQYF.